This T cell receptor beta chain was documented in a study of blood T cell repertoires in COVID-19. The wider study: Samples came from the United States, Italy and Spain, spanning acute and convalescent COVID-19. From T cells, B-cell-depleted T cells, or PBMCs came the material, which was cDNA or gDNA.

Trimming took off 1 base at V and 5 bases at J, with 8 bases between the two ends. This CDR3 region has 13 residues. Participants were placed into cohorts based on the clinical history they reported. In the original processing: Reference gene primer amplification in the assay estimated nucleated cell counts. Using immunoSEQ multiplex PCR, the repertoire was profiled, and TCRdb retains in-frame clones only, with some absent. For V, J and clone size, that table is used; D and trimming come from the DNA. The sample lists around 230,000 clones, roughly 85% occurring once. The TCR originated in a middle-aged woman with acute COVID-19. The sample was PBMCs or T cells enriched from blood (not recorded which). This chain uses TRBV12-3 or TRBV12-4 with TRBJ2-5; maybe TRBD2 (7 bases). For the CDR3, the DNA is TGTGCCAGCAGTTTAGGGGGGGGCGAGACCCAGTACTTC. It is translated as CASSLGGGETQYF.